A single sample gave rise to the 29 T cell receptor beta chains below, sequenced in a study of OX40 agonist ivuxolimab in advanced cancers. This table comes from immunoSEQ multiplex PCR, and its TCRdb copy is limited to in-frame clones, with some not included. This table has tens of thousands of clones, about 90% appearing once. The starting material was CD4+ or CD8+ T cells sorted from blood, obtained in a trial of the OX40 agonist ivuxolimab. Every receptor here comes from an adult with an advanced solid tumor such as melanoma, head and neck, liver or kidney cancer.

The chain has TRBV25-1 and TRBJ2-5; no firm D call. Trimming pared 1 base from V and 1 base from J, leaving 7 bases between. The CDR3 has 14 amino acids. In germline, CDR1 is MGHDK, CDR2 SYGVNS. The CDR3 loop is CASSEWQVQETQYF. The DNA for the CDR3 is TGTGCCAGCAGTGAATGGCAGGTCCAAGAGACCCAGTACTTC.

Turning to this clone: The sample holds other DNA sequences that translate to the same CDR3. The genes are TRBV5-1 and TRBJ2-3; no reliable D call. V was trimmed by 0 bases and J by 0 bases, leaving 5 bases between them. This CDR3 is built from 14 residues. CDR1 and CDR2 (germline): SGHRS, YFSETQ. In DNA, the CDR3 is TGCGCCAGCAGCTTGGGCGACAGCACAGATACGCAGTATTTT. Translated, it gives CASSLGDSTDTQYF.

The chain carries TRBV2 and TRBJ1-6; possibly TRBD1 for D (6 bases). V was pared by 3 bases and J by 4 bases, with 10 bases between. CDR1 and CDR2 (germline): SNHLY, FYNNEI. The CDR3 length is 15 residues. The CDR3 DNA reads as TGTGCCAGCAGTGAGCAGGGGAATTATAATTCACCCCTCCACTTT. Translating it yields CASSEQGNYNSPLHF.

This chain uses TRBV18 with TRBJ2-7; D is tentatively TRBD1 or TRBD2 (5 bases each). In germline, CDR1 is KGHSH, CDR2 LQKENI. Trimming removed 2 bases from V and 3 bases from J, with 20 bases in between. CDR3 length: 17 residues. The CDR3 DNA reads TGTGCCAGCTCACCATATTCGGACACTGCGGGCATCTACGAGCAGTACGTC. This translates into CASSPYSDTAGIYEQYV.

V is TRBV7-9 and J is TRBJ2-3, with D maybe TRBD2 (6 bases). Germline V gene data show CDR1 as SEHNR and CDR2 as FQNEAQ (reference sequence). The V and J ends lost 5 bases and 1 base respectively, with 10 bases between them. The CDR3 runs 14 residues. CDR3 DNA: TGTGCCAGCAGCATGACTAGTGGCACAGATACGCAGTATTTT. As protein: CASSMTSGTDTQYF.

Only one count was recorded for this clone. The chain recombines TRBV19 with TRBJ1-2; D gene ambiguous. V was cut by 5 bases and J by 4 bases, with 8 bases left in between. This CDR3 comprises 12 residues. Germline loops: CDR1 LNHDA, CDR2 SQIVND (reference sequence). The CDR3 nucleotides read TGTGCCAGTAGTCTGGAATTCTATGGCTACACCTTC. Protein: CASSLEFYGYTF.

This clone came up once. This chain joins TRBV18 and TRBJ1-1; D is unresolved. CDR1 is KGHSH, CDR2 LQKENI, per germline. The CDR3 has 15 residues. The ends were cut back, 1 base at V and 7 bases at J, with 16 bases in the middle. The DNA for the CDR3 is TGTGCCAGCTCACCACTTGAGGTACAGTATTATGAAGCTTTCTTT. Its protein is CASSPLEVQYYEAFF.

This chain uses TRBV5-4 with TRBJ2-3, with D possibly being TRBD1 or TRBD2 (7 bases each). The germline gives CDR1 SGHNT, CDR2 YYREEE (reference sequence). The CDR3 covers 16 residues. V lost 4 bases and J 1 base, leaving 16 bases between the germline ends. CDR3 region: CASSATGRGGTDTQYF. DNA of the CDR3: TGTGCCAGCAGCGCGACAGGGAGGGGAGGCACAGATACGCAGTATTTT.

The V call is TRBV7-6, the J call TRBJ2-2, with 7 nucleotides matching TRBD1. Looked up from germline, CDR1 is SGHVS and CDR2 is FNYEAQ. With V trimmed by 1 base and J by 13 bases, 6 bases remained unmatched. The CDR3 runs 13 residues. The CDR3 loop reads CASSLEGGRPLFF. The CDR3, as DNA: TGTGCCAGCAGCTTAGAAGGGGGCCGACCGCTGTTTTTT.

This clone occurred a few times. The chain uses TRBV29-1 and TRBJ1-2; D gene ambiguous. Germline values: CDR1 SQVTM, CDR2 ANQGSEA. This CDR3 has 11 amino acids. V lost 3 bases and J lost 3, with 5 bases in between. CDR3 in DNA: TGCAGCGTTGAGGAATACTATGGCTACACCTTC. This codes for CSVEEYYGYTF.

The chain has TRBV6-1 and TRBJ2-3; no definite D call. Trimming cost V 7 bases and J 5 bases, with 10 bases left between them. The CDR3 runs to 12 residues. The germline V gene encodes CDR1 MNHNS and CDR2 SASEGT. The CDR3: CASTERGDTQYF. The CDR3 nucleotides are TGTGCCAGCACCGAACGTGGAGATACGCAGTATTTT.

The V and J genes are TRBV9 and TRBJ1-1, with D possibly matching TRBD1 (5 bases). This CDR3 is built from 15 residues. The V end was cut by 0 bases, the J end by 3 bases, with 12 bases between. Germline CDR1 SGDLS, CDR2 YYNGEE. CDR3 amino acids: CASSVDAGSDTEAFF. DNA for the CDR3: TGTGCCAGCAGCGTAGACGCAGGGAGCGACACTGAAGCTTTCTTT.

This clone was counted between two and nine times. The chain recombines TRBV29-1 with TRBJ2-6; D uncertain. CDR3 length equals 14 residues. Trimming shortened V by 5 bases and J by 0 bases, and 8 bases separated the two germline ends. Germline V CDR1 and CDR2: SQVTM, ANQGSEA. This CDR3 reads CSVKAYSGANVLTF. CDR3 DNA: TGCAGCGTTAAAGCCTACTCTGGGGCCAACGTCCTGACTTTC. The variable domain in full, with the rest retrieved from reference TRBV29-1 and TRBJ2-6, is SAVISQKPSRDICQRGTSLTIQCQVDSQVTMMFWYRQQPGQSLTLIATANQGSEATYESGFVIDKFPISRPNLTFSTLTVSNMSPEDSSIYLCSVKAYSGANVLTFGAGSRLTVL.

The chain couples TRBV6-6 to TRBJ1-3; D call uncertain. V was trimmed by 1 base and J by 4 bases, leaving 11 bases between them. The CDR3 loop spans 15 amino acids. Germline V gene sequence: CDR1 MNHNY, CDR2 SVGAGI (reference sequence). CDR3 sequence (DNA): TGTGCCAGCAGTTACTACACCCGCGCAGGAAACACCATATATTTT. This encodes CASSYYTRAGNTIYF.

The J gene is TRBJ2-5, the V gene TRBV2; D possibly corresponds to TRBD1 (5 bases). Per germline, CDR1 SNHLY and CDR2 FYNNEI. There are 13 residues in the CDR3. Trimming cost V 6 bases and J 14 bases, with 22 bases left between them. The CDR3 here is CASSREGKELFYF. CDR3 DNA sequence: TGTGCCAGCAGCAGGGAAGGGAAAGAGTTGTTTTACTTC.

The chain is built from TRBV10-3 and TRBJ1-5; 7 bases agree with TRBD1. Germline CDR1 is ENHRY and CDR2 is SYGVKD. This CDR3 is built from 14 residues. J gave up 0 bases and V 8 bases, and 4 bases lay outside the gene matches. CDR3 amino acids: CAIGTVDSNQPQHF. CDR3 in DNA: TGTGCCATCGGGACAGTCGATAGCAATCAGCCCCAGCATTTT.

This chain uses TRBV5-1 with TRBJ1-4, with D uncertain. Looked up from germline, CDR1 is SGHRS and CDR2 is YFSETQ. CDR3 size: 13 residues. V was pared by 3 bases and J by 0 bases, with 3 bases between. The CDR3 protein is CASSSATNEKLFF. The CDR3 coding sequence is TGCGCCAGCAGCTCAGCAACTAATGAAAAACTGTTTTTT.

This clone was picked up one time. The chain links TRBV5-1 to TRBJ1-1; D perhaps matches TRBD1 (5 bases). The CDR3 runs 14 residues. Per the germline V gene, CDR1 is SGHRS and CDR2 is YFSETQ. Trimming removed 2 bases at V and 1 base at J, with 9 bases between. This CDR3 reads CASSLLDRNTEAFF. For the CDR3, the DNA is TGCGCCAGCAGCTTATTAGACAGGAACACTGAAGCTTTCTTT. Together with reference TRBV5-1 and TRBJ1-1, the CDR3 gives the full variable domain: KAGVTQTPRYLIKTRGQQVTLSCSPISGHRSVSWYQQTPGQGLQFLFEYFSETQRNKGNFPGRFSGRQFSNSRSEMNVSTLELGDSALYLCASSLLDRNTEAFFGQGTRLTVV.

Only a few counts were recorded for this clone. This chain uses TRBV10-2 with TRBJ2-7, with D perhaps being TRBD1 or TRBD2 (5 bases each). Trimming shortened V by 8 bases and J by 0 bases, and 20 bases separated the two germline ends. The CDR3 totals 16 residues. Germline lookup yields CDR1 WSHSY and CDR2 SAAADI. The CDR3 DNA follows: TGCGCCAGCGCCTCCACCGGGACGGAGAGCTCCTACGAGCAGTACGTC. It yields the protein CASASTGTESSYEQYV.

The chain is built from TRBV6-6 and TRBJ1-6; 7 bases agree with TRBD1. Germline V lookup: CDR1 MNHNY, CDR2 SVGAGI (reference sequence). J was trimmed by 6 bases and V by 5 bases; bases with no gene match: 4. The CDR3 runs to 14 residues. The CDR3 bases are TGTGCCAGCAGTCTGGACAGGTCTAATTCACCCCTCCACTTT. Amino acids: CASSLDRSNSPLHF.

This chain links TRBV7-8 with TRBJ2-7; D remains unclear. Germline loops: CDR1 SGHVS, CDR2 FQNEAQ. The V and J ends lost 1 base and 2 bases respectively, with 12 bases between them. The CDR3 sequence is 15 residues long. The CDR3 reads CASSLVGKGTYEQYF. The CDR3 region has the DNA TGTGCCAGCAGCTTAGTTGGGAAAGGGACCTACGAGCAGTACTTC.

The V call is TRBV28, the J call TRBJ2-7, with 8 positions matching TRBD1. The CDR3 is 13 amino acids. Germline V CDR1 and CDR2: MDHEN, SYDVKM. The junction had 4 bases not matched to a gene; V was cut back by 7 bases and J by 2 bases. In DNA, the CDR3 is TGTGCCAGCACTAGACAGGGGACCTACGAGCAGTACGTC. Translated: CASTRQGTYEQYV.

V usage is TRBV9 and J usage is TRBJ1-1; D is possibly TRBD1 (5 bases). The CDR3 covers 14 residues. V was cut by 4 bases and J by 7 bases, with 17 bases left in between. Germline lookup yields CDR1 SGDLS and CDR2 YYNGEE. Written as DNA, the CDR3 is TGTGCCAGCAGCCGGTGGGGCGGGCGGGATGAAGCTTTCTTT. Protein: CASSRWGGRDEAFF.

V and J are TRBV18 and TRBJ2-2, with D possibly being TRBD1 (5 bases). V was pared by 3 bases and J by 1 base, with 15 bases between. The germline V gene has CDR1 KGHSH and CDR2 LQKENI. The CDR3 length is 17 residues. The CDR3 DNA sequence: TGTGCCAGCTCACCGAGCAGCGCCACAGGGAACACCGGGGAGCTGTTTTTT. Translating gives CASSPSSATGNTGELFF.

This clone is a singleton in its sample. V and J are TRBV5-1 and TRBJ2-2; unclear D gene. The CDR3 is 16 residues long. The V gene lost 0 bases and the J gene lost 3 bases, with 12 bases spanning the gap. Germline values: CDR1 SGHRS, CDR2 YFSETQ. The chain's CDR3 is CASSLEVARYTGELFF. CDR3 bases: TGCGCCAGCAGCTTGGAGGTAGCCCGATACACCGGGGAGCTGTTTTTT.

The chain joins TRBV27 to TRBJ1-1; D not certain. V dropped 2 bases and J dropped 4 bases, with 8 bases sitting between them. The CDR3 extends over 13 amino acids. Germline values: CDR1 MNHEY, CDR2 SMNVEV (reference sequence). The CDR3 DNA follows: TGTGCCAGCAGTTTAAGGGAGGGCACTGAAGCTTTCTTT. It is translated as CASSLREGTEAFF.

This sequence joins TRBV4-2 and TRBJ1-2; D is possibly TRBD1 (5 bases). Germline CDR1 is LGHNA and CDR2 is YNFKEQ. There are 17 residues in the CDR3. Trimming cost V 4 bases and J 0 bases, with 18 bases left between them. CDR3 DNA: TGTGCCAGCAGCCCACGGGACCGACACCCAGCTAACTATGGCTACACCTTC. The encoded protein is CASSPRDRHPANYGYTF.

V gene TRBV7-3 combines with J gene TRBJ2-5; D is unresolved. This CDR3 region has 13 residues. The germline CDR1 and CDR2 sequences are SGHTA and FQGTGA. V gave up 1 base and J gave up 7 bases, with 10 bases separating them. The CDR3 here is CASSLKGSGTQYF. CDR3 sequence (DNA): TGTGCCAGCAGCTTAAAAGGCTCAGGGACCCAGTACTTC.

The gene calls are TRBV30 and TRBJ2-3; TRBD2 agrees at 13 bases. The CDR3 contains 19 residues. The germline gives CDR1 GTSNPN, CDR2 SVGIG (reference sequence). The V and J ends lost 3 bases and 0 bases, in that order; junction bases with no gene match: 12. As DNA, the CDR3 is TGTGCCTGGAGACCGACTAGCGGGGGGCCCTATTATAGCACAGATACGCAGTATTTT. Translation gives CAWRPTSGGPYYSTDTQYF.